The rows below give T cell receptor beta chains drawn from one sample of a study of metastatic and nonmetastatic thyroid tumors. With MiXCR, TCRdb called clones anew from the PCR reads. The sample carries 23,000 or so clones, approximately 20% recorded once. Source material: blood. These receptors were collected from a female donor with papillary thyroid cancer or a benign thyroid nodule (not recorded which). Some clones in this sample may be carry-over from other donors' samples. The CDR3 runs from the conserved cysteine through the conserved F or W. D genes are given only for firm matches. The size of a clone is reported for some rows only, either as once, few or many, or as a class for expanded clones.

size	D	J	V	CDR3	DNA
once	.	TRBJ2-7	TRBV20-1	CSARPGLSTYEQYF	TGCAGTGCGAGACCGGGACTTTCGACCTACGAGCAGTACTTC
many	TRBD2	TRBJ2-7	TRBV11-1	CASSLARLADLYRPYEQYF	TGTGCCAGCAGCTTAGCGCGACTAGCGGACCTGTACAGACCCTACGAGCAGTACTTC
many	.	TRBJ2-5	TRBV15	CATSGPRQTQYF	TGTGCCACCAGCGGCCCTAGACAGACCCAGTACTTC
.	TRBD1	TRBJ1-5	TRBV18	CASSPNRGHQPQHF	TGTGCCAGCTCACCGAACAGGGGTCATCAGCCCCAGCATTTT
many	.	TRBJ1-2	TRBV14	CASTPRRVIYGYTF	TGTGCCAGCACCCCCAGGAGGGTAATCTATGGCTACACCTTC
many	.	TRBJ2-7	TRBV20-1	CSASSVPGQGYEQYF	TGCAGTGCTAGTTCAGTCCCGGGACAAGGATACGAGCAGTACTTC
many	TRBD2	TRBJ2-7	TRBV9	CASSVSPRTSGTYEQYF	TGTGCCAGCAGCGTTTCTCCCCGGACTAGCGGAACCTACGAGCAGTACTTC
many	.	TRBJ1-5	TRBV27	CASSHRDTNQPQHF	TGTGCCAGCAGTCACCGGGACACCAATCAGCCCCAGCATTTT
many	TRBD2	TRBJ2-2	TRBV20-1	CSARLAGDTGELFF	TGCAGTGCTAGACTAGCGGGAGACACCGGGGAGCTGTTTTTT
many	.	TRBJ2-1	TRBV7-2	CASSLATVDEQFF	TGTGCCAGCAGCTTAGCCACAGTGGATGAGCAGTTCTTC
.	TRBD1	TRBJ1-3	TRBV6-1	CASRETGVGNTIYF	TGTGCCAGCAGGGAAACAGGGGTCGGAAACACCATATATTTT
many	.	TRBJ2-3	TRBV4-3	CASSQEGHQGDTQYF	TGCGCCAGCAGCCAAGAGGGACATCAGGGAGATACGCAGTATTTT
many	.	TRBJ2-3	TRBV28	CASSASTDTRYF	TGTGCCAGCAGTGCTAGCACAGATACGCGGTATTTT